This passage covers 3 T cell receptor beta chains from one sample sequenced in a study of vaccination effects on CD4 cells after COVID-19. TCRdb keeps only in-frame clones here, not all; method: immunoSEQ multiplex PCR. This repertoire shows 35,000 to 45,000 clones, under 70% found once; its top ten account for 14% to 15%. The antigens of these receptors remain unknown. Before sequencing took place, the ViraFEST assay used viral peptide pools to expand antigen-specific CD4+ T cells. The culture ran for 10 days, and then CD4+ T cells were isolated. Nucleocapsid antibodies were negative in the vaccine recipients, who had never had SARS-CoV-2 infection. The source material was CD4+ T cells from PBMCs cultured with HCoV-OC43 spike peptides, sampled before COVID-19 vaccination. Indicated subset: HCoV-OC43 spike overlapping peptide pool stimulation. The origin of the receptors is a human donor who received a COVID-19 vaccine.

The rearrangement links TRBV16 to TRBJ2-3; no clear D gene. The germline V gene has CDR1 KGHSY and CDR2 FQNENV. The CDR3 spans 14 residues. V was cut by 1 base and J by 1 base, with 6 bases left in between. As DNA, the CDR3 is TGTGCCAGCAGCCAATTTAGCCGCACAGATACGCAGTATTTT. Translated: CASSQFSRTDTQYF.

J is TRBJ1-3 and V is TRBV25-1; no reliable D call. V lost 3 bases to trimming and J lost 0 bases, with 9 bases between them. This CDR3 has 15 residues. Germline V gives CDR1 MGHDK, CDR2 SYGVNS. Written as DNA, the CDR3 is TGTGCCAGCAGTGATCCCAGGATCTCTGGAAACACCATATATTTT. Protein: CASSDPRISGNTIYF. The full variable domain, with the rest looked up from reference TRBV25-1 and TRBJ1-3, is EADIYQTPRYLVIGTGKKITLECSQTMGHDKMYWYQQDPGMELHLIHYSYGVNSTEKGDLSSESTVSRIRTEHFPLTLESARPSHTSQYLCASSDPRISGNTIYFGEGSWLTVV.

This sequence joins TRBV6-5 and TRBJ2-2; TRBD1 agrees at 10 bases. This CDR3 region has 14 residues. V gave up 6 bases and J gave up 7 bases; unmatched junction bases: 5. Per germline, CDR1 MNHEY and CDR2 SVGAGI. As DNA, the CDR3 is TGTGCCAGCAGAAGACAGGGGGCGCGCGGGGAGCTGTTTTTT. As protein: CASRRQGARGELFF.